What follows are 23 T cell receptor beta chains derived from one specimen sequenced in a study of molecular identifiers for immune sequencing clone quantification. MiXCR was run by TCRdb on the PCR reads, yielding one entry per CDR3 protein. The sample lists around 320,000 distinct CDR3 sequences; about 22% were seen once. Material: naive CD8+ T cells from blood, with Jurkat cell RNA spiked in. Subset of the sample: FACS-sorted CD8+CD4-CCR7+CD45RA+ naive T cells. Every receptor here comes from a human donor in good health. Some libraries in this study had Jurkat cell RNA spiked in.

The V gene is TRBV13, the J gene TRBJ1-1, with TRBD1 matching over 10 bases. This CDR3 region has 14 residues. V trimming: 5 bases; J trimming: 6 bases; junction bases outside the gene matches: 6. Germline V gives CDR1 PRHDT, CDR2 FYEKMQ (reference sequence). CDR3 protein: CASSPGTGVSEAFF. The CDR3 DNA is TGTGCCAGCAGCCCCGGGACAGGGGTTTCTGAAGCTTTCTTT. The variable domain in full, with the rest retrieved from reference TRBV13 and TRBJ1-1, is AAGVIQSPRHLIKEKRETATLKCYPIPRHDTVYWYQQGPGQDPQFLISFYEKMQSDKGSIPDRFSAQQFSDYHSELNMSSLELGDSALYFCASSPGTGVSEAFFGQGTRLTVV.

As concerns this clonotype: This likely comes from a read error, as the CDR3 has no conserved phenylalanine or tryptophan at its end. The chain employs TRBV20-1 and TRBJ2-4; 14 bases are shared with TRBD2. Germline assignment: CDR1 DFQATT and CDR2 SNEGSKA (reference sequence). The CDR3 has 19 amino acids. V was pared by 1 base and J by 0 bases, with 8 bases of the junction left unmatched. The CDR3 region is CSARGFGTSGGRAKNIQYS. The CDR3 DNA reads as TGCAGTGCTAGAGGCTTCGGGACTAGCGGGGGAAGAGCCAAAAACATTCAGTACTCC.

This clonotype showed up many times. The rearrangement uses TRBV29-1 and TRBJ2-3, with D unresolved. V was clipped by 8 bases and J by 0 bases, with 12 bases between them. CDR3 size: 13 residues. Germline values: CDR1 SQVTM, CDR2 ANQGSEA. The DNA of the CDR3 is TGCAGCCCCCTCGAGATGAGCACAGATACGCAGTATTTT. It codes for CSPLEMSTDTQYF.

V usage is TRBV9 and J usage is TRBJ2-5, with D perhaps matching TRBD2 (5 bases). CDR1 SGDLS and CDR2 YYNGEE come from the germline V gene. Trimming took off 4 bases at V and 1 base at J, with 11 bases between the two ends. CDR3 size: 14 residues. The CDR3 region is CASSPGLLQETQYF. The CDR3 coding sequence is TGTGCCAGCAGCCCCGGACTTCTCCAAGAGACCCAGTACTTC.

Regarding this clonotype: This may stem from a read error, because a much larger clone lies one nucleotide away. This sequence joins TRBV2 and TRBJ2-5, with TRBD2 as a possible D gene (5 bases). Germline-derived CDR1 and CDR2 are SNHLY and FYNNEI. CDR3 length: 15 residues. Written as DNA, the CDR3 is TGTGCCAGCAATGAAGAGAGGGATGGGCAAGAGACCCAGTACTTC. Amino acids: CASNEERDGQETQYF.

This clonotype was detected only a few times. This chain connects TRBV4-3 to TRBJ2-1, with D hard to call. From germline, CDR1 is LGHNA and CDR2 YSLEER. V was cut by 0 bases and J by 9 bases, with 12 bases left in between. The CDR3 is 14 residues long. The CDR3 sequence: CASSQDEYVSEQFF. For the CDR3, the DNA is TGCGCCAGCAGCCAAGATGAGTATGTGAGTGAGCAGTTCTTC.

CDR3 sequence reads: CASSYSAGGFEQYF. The CDR3 coding sequence is TGTGCCAGCAGTTACTCAGCAGGGGGCTTCGAGCAGTACTTC. The chain links TRBV6-5 to TRBJ2-7; 8 bases match TRBD1. Germline CDR1 reads MNHEY; CDR2 reads SVGAGI. The CDR3 is 14 residues long. V shed 0 bases and J 6 bases; nucleotides not matched to a gene: 4.

V is TRBV19 and J is TRBJ1-1; weak D call: TRBD1 (6 bases). V lost 1 base and J lost 7, with 16 bases in between. This CDR3 is 15 amino acids long. Per germline, CDR1 LNHDA and CDR2 SQIVND (reference sequence). CDR3 protein: CASSIAPGGGGEAFF. As DNA, the CDR3 is TGTGCCAGTAGTATAGCCCCTGGAGGGGGAGGTGAAGCTTTCTTT.

The chain joins TRBV27 to TRBJ2-1; 10 bases agree with TRBD2. V shed 3 bases and J 9 bases; nucleotides not matched to a gene: 8. The CDR3 contains 15 residues. Germline V lookup: CDR1 MNHEY, CDR2 SMNVEV (reference sequence). CDR3 residues: CASSFGLAVLGEQFF. The CDR3, as DNA: TGTGCCAGCAGTTTCGGACTAGCGGTTCTGGGTGAGCAGTTCTTC.

This clonotype showed up many times. This chain uses TRBV25-1 with TRBJ2-1; no clear D. The CDR3 contains 11 residues. CDR1 and CDR2 (germline): MGHDK, SYGVNS. The V gene lost 2 bases and the J gene lost 8 bases, with 4 bases spanning the gap. CDR3 region: CASSELDEQFF. The CDR3 region has the DNA TGTGCCAGCAGTGAACTCGATGAGCAGTTCTTC.

Regarding this clonotype: A much bigger clone sits one base away, suggesting this may be a read error. As the CDR3 is not closed by the conserved phenylalanine or tryptophan, this likely results from a read error. This rearrangement joins TRBV6-2 or TRBV6-3 to TRBJ2-5, with D uncertain. The CDR3 totals 12 residues. CDR1 and CDR2 from the germline V gene are MNHEY and SVGEGT. Trimming shortened V by 6 bases and J by 2 bases, and 7 bases separated the two germline ends. CDR3 region: CASSDDQETQYL. CDR3 coding DNA: TGTGCCAGCAGCGACGATCAAGAGACCCAGTACCTC.

This clonotype was picked up many times. This chain joins TRBV7-2 and TRBJ2-3, with 11 bases aligning to TRBD2. V shed 4 bases, J shed 8 bases, and the junction held 8 bases outside the gene matches. The germline V gene encodes CDR1 SGHTA and CDR2 FQGNSA. This CDR3 comprises 15 residues. The DNA of the CDR3 is TGTGCCAGCAGCTACATAGCGGGGGGGCCGAGTACGCAGTATTTT. It yields the protein CASSYIAGGPSTQYF.

This clonotype was seen repeatedly, ten times or more. This rearrangement joins TRBV19 to TRBJ2-5, with 14 bases aligning to TRBD2. Trimming cost V 3 bases and J 5 bases; bases outside gene matches: 14. This CDR3 is built from 19 residues. From germline, CDR1 is LNHDA and CDR2 SQIVND (reference sequence). The CDR3: CASSIRGTSGSRGRETQYF. The CDR3 DNA is TGTGCCAGTAGTATTCGGGGGACTAGCGGGAGCCGGGGACGCGAGACCCAGTACTTC.

Worth noting for this clonotype: Relative to the germline gene, one junction end is altered; a read error may explain this. The J gene is TRBJ2-5, the V gene TRBV7-3; the match to TRBD2 covers 7 bases. Per the germline V gene, CDR1 is SGHTA and CDR2 is FQGTGA. The CDR3 extends over 15 amino acids. The CDR3 spells CAIASKREEQEAQYF. As DNA, the CDR3 is TGTGCCATCGCCTCTAAGCGGGAAGAACAAGAGGCCCAGTACTTC. The full variable domain, with the rest looked up from reference TRBV7-3 and TRBJ2-5, is GAGVSQTPSNKVTEKGKYVELRCDPISGHTALYWYRQSLGQGPEFLIYFQGTGAADDSGLPNDRFFAVRPEGSVSTLKIQRTERGDSAVYLCAIASKREEQEAQYFGPGTRLLVL.

As for this clonotype: This may stem from a read error, because a much larger clone lies one nucleotide away. J is TRBJ1-2 and V is TRBV28; D is undetermined. The CDR3 consists of 16 residues. From germline, CDR1 is MDHEN and CDR2 SYDVKM. The CDR3 DNA reads TGTGCCAGCAGTACCTCTGGAGTCTTATCGGGCTATGGCTACAGCTTC. Translating gives CASSTSGVLSGYGYSF.

This clonotype was seen ten or more times. The chain carries TRBV29-1 and TRBJ1-1, with D unclear. V was clipped by 3 bases and J by 1 base, with 6 bases between them. This CDR3 has 12 residues. Germline V gene lookup returns CDR1 SQVTM and CDR2 ANQGSEA. The CDR3 protein is CSVDPANTEAFF. The CDR3 DNA reads as TGCAGCGTTGATCCAGCGAACACTGAAGCTTTCTTT. The entire variable domain, with the rest obtained from reference TRBV29-1 and TRBJ1-1, is as follows: SAVISQKPSRDICQRGTSLTIQCQVDSQVTMMFWYRQQPGQSLTLIATANQGSEATYESGFVIDKFPISRPNLTFSTLTVSNMSPEDSSIYLCSVDPANTEAFFGQGTRLTVV.

This clonotype showed up many times. V is TRBV20-1 and J is TRBJ2-7; no firm D call. Looked up from germline, CDR1 is DFQATT and CDR2 is SNEGSKA (reference sequence). This CDR3 comprises 11 residues. With 3 bases removed from V and 2 bases from J, the gap between germline ends came to 5 bases. The CDR3 DNA reads as TGCAGTGCTAGGGTTACCTACGAGCAGTACTTC. Translating it yields CSARVTYEQYF.

Here the CDR3 DNA reads TGTGCCAGCTGGACTGCACAAGAGACCCAGTACTTC. Amino acids: CASWTAQETQYF. The gene calls are TRBV2 and TRBJ2-5; TRBD2 might be the D (5 bases). V was trimmed by 8 bases and J by 2 bases, leaving 9 bases between them. Germline V gene sequence: CDR1 SNHLY, CDR2 FYNNEI. This CDR3 has 12 amino acids.

The chain uses TRBV12-3 or TRBV12-4 and TRBJ2-1; TRBD2 matches at 8 bases. The CDR3 covers 17 residues. V dropped 5 bases and J dropped 3; count of bases not matched to a gene: 12. DNA for the CDR3: TGTGCCAGCAGTGAAACGCCGGGACTAGGTCTCTACAATGAGCAGTTCTTC. This translates into CASSETPGLGLYNEQFF.

This clonotype was picked up many times. The CDR3 spells CASSAGTSGEETQYF. The CDR3 coding sequence is TGTGCCAGCAGCGCCGGGACTAGCGGGGAAGAGACCCAGTACTTC. The J gene is TRBJ2-5, the V gene TRBV7-9; 13 bases are a match to TRBD2. This CDR3 comprises 15 residues. Germline V gene lookup returns CDR1 SEHNR and CDR2 FQNEAQ (reference sequence). Trimming took 5 bases from V and 3 from J; bases not matched to a gene: 3.

This rearrangement joins TRBV13 to TRBJ1-1; unclear D gene. The CDR3 spans 14 residues. Per germline, CDR1 PRHDT and CDR2 FYEKMQ (reference sequence). Trimming took 3 bases from V and 4 from J, leaving 12 bases between them. The CDR3 loop reads CASSFSIRGTEAFF. The DNA of the CDR3 is TGTGCCAGCAGCTTCAGCATTCGGGGCACTGAAGCTTTCTTT.

This clonotype was seen a few times. The DNA for the CDR3 is TGTGCCAGCAGCGTCACCTCCTCGTCCACTGTCTCCTACGAGCAGTACTTC. This translates into CASSVTSSSTVSYEQYF. This chain links TRBV7-9 with TRBJ2-7; D unresolved. The CDR3 is made up of 17 amino acids. Trimming shortened V by 5 bases and J by 0 bases, and 20 bases separated the two germline ends. Germline V gives CDR1 SEHNR, CDR2 FQNEAQ (reference sequence).

Only a few counts were recorded for this clonotype. This sequence joins TRBV19 and TRBJ2-4; D may be TRBD1 or TRBD2 (6 bases each). V was pared by 3 bases and J by 3 bases, with 9 bases between. The CDR3 consists of 14 residues. Germline V gene sequence: CDR1 LNHDA, CDR2 SQIVND (reference sequence). The CDR3 loop reads CASSIGGGKNIQYF. CDR3 DNA sequence: TGTGCCAGTAGTATCGGGGGCGGCAAAAACATTCAGTACTTC.